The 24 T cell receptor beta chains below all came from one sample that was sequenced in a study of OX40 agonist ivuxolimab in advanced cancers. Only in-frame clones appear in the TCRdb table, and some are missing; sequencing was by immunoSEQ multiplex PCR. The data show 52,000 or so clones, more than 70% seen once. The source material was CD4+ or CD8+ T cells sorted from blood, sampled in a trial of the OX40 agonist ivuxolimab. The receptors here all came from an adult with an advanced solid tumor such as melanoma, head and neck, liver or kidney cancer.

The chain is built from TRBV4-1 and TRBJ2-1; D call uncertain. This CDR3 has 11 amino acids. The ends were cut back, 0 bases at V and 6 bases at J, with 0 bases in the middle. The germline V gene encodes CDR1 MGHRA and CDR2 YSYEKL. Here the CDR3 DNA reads TGCGCCAGCAGCCAAGACAATGAGCAGTTCTTC. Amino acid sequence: CASSQDNEQFF.

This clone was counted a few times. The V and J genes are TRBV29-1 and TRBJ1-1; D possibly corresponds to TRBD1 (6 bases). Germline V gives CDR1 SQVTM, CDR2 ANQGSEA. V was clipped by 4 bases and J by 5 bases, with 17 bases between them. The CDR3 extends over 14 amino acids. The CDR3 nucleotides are TGCAGCGTTGTGTTGGTCACAGGGCAAACTGAAGCTTTCTTT. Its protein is CSVVLVTGQTEAFF.

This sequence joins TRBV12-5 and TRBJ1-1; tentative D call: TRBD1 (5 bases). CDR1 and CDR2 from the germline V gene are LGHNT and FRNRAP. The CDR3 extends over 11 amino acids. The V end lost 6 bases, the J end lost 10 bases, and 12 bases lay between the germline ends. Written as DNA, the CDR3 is TGTGCTAGTGGCCGGGACGGTCGAGCTTTCTTT. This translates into CASGRDGRAFF.

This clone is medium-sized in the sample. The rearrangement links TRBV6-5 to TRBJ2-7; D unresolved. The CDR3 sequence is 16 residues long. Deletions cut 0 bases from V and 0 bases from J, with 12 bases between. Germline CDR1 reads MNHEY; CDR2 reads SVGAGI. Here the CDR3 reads CASSYSPRASSYEQYF. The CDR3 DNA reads TGTGCCAGCAGTTACTCGCCTCGGGCCTCCTCCTACGAGCAGTACTTC.

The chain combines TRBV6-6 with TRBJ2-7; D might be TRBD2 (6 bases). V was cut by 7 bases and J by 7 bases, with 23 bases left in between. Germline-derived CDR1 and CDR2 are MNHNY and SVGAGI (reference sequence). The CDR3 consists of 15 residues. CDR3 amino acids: CASTQLPLGGLEQYF. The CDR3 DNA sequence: TGTGCCAGCACCCAGTTACCCCTGGGAGGCCTGGAGCAGTACTTC.

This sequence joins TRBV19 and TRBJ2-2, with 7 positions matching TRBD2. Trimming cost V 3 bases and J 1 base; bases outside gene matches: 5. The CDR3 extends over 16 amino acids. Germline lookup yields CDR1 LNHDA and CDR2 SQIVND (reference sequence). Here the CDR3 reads CASSIGEGRNTGELFF. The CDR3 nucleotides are TGTGCCAGTAGTATTGGGGAGGGCCGGAACACCGGGGAGCTGTTTTTT.

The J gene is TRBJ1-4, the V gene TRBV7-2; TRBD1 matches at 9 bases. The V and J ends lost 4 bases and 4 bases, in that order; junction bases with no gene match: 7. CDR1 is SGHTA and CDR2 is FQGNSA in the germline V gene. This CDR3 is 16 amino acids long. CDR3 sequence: CASSYVPGQGNEKLFF. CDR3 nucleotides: TGTGCCAGCAGCTACGTTCCGGGACAGGGTAATGAAAAACTGTTTTTT.

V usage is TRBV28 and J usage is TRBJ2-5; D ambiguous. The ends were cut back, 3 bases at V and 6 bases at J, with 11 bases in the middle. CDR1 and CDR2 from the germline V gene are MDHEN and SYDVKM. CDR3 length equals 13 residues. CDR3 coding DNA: TGTGCCAGCAGTTTGGGCAAATTAAAGACCCAGTACTTC. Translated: CASSLGKLKTQYF.

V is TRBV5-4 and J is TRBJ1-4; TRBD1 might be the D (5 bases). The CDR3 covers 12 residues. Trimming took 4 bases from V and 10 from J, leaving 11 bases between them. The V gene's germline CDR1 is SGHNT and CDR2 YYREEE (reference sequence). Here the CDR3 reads CASSGRGGKLFF. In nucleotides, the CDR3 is TGTGCCAGCAGCGGTCGGGGGGGAAAACTGTTTTTT.

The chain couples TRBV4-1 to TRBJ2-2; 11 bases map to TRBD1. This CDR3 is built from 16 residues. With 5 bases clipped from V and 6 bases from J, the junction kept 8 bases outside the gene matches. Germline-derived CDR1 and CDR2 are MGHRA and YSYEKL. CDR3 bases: TGCGCCAGCAGCGACCGGACAGGGGGCGCCCCCGGGGAGCTGTTTTTT. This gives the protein CASSDRTGGAPGELFF.

This chain's CDR3 is CASSVGTGMSEQYF. CDR3 DNA sequence: TGTGCCAGTAGTGTCGGGACAGGGATGTCCGAGCAGTACTTC. The J gene is TRBJ2-7, the V gene TRBV19, with TRBD1 matching 9 bases. This CDR3 contains 14 residues. V lost 5 bases to trimming and J lost 6 bases; unmatched junction nucleotides: 8. Germline V gene data show CDR1 as LNHDA and CDR2 as SQIVND (reference sequence). The whole variable domain, filled in from reference TRBV19 and TRBJ2-7, reads DGGITQSPKYLFRKEGQNVTLSCEQNLNHDAMYWYRQDPGQGLRLIYYSQIVNDFQKGDIAEGYSVSREKKESFPLTVTSAQKNPTAFYLCASSVGTGMSEQYFGPGTRLTVT.

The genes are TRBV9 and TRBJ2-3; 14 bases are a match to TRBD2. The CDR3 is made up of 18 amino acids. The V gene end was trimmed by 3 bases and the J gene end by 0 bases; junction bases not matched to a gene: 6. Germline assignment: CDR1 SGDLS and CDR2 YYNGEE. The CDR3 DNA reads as TGTGCCAGCAGCGCTGGGACTAGCGGGGGCCTGAGCACAGATACGCAGTATTTT. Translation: CASSAGTSGGLSTDTQYF. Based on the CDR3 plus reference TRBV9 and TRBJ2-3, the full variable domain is DSGVTQTPKHLITATGQRVTLRCSPRSGDLSVYWYQQSLDQGLQFLIQYYNGEERAKGNILERFSAQQFPDLHSELNLSSLELGDSALYFCASSAGTSGGLSTDTQYFGPGTRLTVL.

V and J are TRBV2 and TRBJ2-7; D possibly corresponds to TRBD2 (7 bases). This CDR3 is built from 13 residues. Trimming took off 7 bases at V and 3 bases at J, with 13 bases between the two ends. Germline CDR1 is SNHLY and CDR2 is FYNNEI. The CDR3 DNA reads TGTGCCAGCACCGGCGGGGGCCTCTACGAGCAGTACTTC. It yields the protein CASTGGGLYEQYF.

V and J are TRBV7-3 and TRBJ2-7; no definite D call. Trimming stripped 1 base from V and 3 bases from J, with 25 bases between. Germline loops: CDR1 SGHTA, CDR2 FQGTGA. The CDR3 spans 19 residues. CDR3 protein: CASSLSYIADRCYYYEQYF. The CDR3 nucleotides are TGTGCCAGCAGCTTAAGTTACATAGCAGACCGTTGTTATTACTACGAGCAGTACTTC.

The CDR3 DNA reads as TGTGCCAGTACCGGCTTAAACACCATATATTTT. Protein sequence: CASTGLNTIYF. The genes are TRBV19 and TRBJ1-3; D remains unclear. Germline lookup yields CDR1 LNHDA and CDR2 SQIVND (reference sequence). The CDR3 has 11 amino acids. The ends were cut back, 7 bases at V and 6 bases at J, with 7 bases in the middle.

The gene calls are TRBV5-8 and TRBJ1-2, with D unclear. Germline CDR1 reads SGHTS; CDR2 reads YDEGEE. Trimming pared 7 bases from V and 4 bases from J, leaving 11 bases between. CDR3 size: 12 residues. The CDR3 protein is CASVRVGYGYTF. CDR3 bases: TGTGCCAGCGTCCGGGTGGGCTATGGCTACACCTTC.

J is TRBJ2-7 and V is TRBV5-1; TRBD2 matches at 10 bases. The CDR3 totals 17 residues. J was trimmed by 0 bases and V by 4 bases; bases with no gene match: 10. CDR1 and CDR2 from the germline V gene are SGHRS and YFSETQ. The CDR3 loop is CASSPETSGYSSYEQYF. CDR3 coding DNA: TGCGCCAGCAGCCCAGAGACTAGCGGGTATAGCTCCTACGAGCAGTACTTC.

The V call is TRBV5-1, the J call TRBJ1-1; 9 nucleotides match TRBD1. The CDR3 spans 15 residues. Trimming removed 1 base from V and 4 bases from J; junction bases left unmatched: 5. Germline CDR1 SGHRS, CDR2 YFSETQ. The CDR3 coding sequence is TGCGCCAGCAGCTTGACAGGGGGCGCGATCACTGAAGCTTTCTTT. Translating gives CASSLTGGAITEAFF. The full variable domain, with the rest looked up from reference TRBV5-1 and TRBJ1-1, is KAGVTQTPRYLIKTRGQQVTLSCSPISGHRSVSWYQQTPGQGLQFLFEYFSETQRNKGNFPGRFSGRQFSNSRSEMNVSTLELGDSALYLCASSLTGGAITEAFFGQGTRLTVV.

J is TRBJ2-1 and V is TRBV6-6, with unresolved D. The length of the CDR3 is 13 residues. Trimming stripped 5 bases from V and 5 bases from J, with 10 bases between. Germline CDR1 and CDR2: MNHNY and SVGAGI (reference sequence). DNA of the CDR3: TGTGCCAGCAGTCTGCTCGTGAACAATGAGCAGTTCTTC. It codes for CASSLLVNNEQFF.

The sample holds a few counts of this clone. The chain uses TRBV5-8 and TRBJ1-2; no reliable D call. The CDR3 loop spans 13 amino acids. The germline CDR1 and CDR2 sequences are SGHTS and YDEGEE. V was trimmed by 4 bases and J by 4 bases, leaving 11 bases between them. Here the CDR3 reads CASSRDGPYGYTF. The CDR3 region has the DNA TGTGCCAGCAGCCGAGACGGTCCCTATGGCTACACCTTC.

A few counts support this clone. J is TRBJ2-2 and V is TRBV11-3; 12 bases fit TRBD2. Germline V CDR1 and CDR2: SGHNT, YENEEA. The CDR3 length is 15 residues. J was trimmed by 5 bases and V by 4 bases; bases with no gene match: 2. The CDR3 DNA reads TGTGCCAGCAGCTCCGGGACTAGCGGGACCGGGGAGCTGTTTTTT. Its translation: CASSSGTSGTGELFF.

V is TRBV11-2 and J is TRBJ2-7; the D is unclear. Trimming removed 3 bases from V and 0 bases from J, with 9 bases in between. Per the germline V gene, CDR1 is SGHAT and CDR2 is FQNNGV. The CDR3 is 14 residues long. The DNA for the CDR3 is TGTGCCAGCAGCTTCCGCCCCGGCTCCTACGAGCAGTACTTC. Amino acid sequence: CASSFRPGSYEQYF.

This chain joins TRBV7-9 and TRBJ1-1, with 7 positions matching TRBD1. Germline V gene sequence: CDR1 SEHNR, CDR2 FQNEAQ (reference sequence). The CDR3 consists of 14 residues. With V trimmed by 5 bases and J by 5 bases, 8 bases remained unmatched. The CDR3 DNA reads TGTGCCAGCAGCGAACAGGGGCTCTTAACTGAAGCTTTCTTT. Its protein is CASSEQGLLTEAFF.

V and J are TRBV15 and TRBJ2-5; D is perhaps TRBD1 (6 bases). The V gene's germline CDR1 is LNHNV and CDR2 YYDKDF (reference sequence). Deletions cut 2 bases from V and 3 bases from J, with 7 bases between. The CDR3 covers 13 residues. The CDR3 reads CATSRRTEETQYF. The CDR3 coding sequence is TGTGCCACCAGCAGACGGACAGAAGAGACCCAGTACTTC.